A single sample gave rise to the 12 T cell receptor beta chains below, sequenced in a study of regulatory T cells in long-lasting Graves disease. Time point described: newly diagnosed GD, antithyroid drugs for less than 3 months. The TCR library used RNA extracted from PBMCs. Through Arm-PCR of CDR3 regions and iRepertoire HTBI primers, TCR beta libraries were built. TCRdb ran MiXCR on the multiplex PCR reads and lists one entry per CDR3 protein. The sample gives hundreds of thousands of distinct CDR3 sequences, about 16% of which show up once; 12% is in the top ten. This sample also appeared in a second study, on T cells in Graves' hyperthyroidism and ophthalmopathy.

Sample: peripheral blood mononuclear cells (PBMCs), taken at new diagnosis, from a patient treated with antithyroid drugs. The origin of the receptors is a man in his late teens or twenties with Graves disease.

This clonotype was found a few times. V is TRBV10-3 and J is TRBJ2-2; TRBD1 agrees at 10 bases. CDR3 length: 14 amino acids. V lost 6 bases, J lost 5 bases, and 3 bases stayed unmatched. From germline, CDR1 is ENHRY and CDR2 SYGVKD. CDR3 in amino acids: CAIRRGQGTGELFF. The CDR3 bases are TGTGCCATCAGAAGGGGACAGGGGACCGGGGAGCTGTTTTTT.

DNA for the CDR3: TGTGCCATCTCGATGGGGCTTGTCTACGAGCAGTACTTC. Translated, it gives CAISMGLVYEQYF. The chain is built from TRBV6-1 and TRBJ2-7; tentatively, D is TRBD1 (5 bases). This CDR3 contains 13 residues. V was cut by 10 bases and J by 3 bases, with 16 bases left in between. CDR1 and CDR2 from the germline V gene are MNHNS and SASEGT.

This clonotype was seen repeatedly, ten times or more. The gene calls are TRBV12-3 or TRBV12-4 and TRBJ2-7; D ambiguous. This CDR3 comprises 12 residues. The V end lost 6 bases, the J end lost 2 bases, and 8 bases lay between the germline ends. The CDR3 DNA sequence: TGTGCCAGCAGCCCTAGACCCTACGAGCAGTACTTC. Its protein is CASSPRPYEQYF.

Concerning this clonotype: Since a much larger clone is just one base distant, this may be a read error. The chain links TRBV5-1 to TRBJ2-7; 10 positions match TRBD2. The CDR3 consists of 16 residues. Germline assignment: CDR1 SGHRS and CDR2 YFSETQ. The CDR3 region has the DNA TGCGCCCGCAGCTTTGGAGGGACTAGCGTTACCTACGAGCAGTACTTC. It codes for CARSFGGTSVTYEQYF.

CDR3 protein: CASSSSLGGINEKLFF. The CDR3 DNA sequence: TGTGCCAGCAGCTCTTCACTAGGGGGCATTAATGAAAAACTGTTTTTT. The chain has TRBV5-6 and TRBJ1-4; 7 positions match TRBD1. The CDR3 spans 16 residues. With V trimmed by 3 bases and J by 4 bases, 9 bases remained unmatched. Germline CDR1 is SGHDT and CDR2 is YYEEEE.

As regards this clonotype: A read error may account for a junction end that differs from germline. V and J are TRBV18 and TRBJ2-7; TRBD1 matches 7 bases. The CDR3 has 13 residues. Germline V lookup: CDR1 KGHSH, CDR2 LQKENI. CDR3: CAGSRDRAYEQYF. CDR3 DNA: TGTGCCGGCTCACGCGACAGGGCCTACGAGCAGTACTTC.

This clonotype was recorded at least ten times. This rearrangement joins TRBV20-1 to TRBJ2-7; D ambiguous. The CDR3 is made up of 14 amino acids. V lost 0 bases and J 0 bases, leaving 9 bases between the germline ends. CDR1 and CDR2 from the germline V gene are DFQATT and SNEGSKA (reference sequence). CDR3 sequence (DNA): TGCAGTGCTAGAGATCGTGTTGGCTCCTACGAGCAGTACTTC. This translates into CSARDRVGSYEQYF.

The chain uses TRBV30 and TRBJ1-2; 7 nucleotides line up with TRBD1. Germline V lookup: CDR1 GTSNPN, CDR2 SVGIG (reference sequence). The CDR3 is 16 residues long. With 4 bases clipped from V and 8 bases from J, the junction kept 19 bases outside the gene matches. The CDR3 nucleotides are TGTGCCTGGACCAAATCATATCAGACAGGGCGTCTGGGCTACACCTTC. Encoded protein: CAWTKSYQTGRLGYTF.

This sequence joins TRBV30 and TRBJ1-6, with D possibly matching TRBD1 (6 bases). Deletions cut 2 bases from V and 8 bases from J, with 10 bases between. The germline V gene encodes CDR1 GTSNPN and CDR2 SVGIG (reference sequence). This CDR3 has 13 residues. CDR3 loop: CAWSRGWDSPLHF. For the CDR3, the DNA is TGTGCCTGGAGTAGGGGGTGGGATTCACCCCTCCACTTT.

Comment on this clonotype: The junction departs from germline at one end; a sequencing error may be responsible. The chain joins TRBV2 to TRBJ1-3; D remains ambiguous. CDR3 length: 14 amino acids. Germline assignment: CDR1 SNHLY and CDR2 FYNNEI. The DNA for the CDR3 is TGTGCCAGCAGGCCCCCAAATGAAGGAAACACCATACATTTT. It codes for CASRPPNEGNTIHF. Full variable domain (missing parts from reference TRBV2 and TRBJ1-3): EPEVTQTPSHQVTQMGQEVILRCVPISNHLYFYWYRQILGQKVEFLVSFYNNEISEKSEIFDDQFSVERPDGSNFTLKIRSTKLEDSAMYFCASRPPNEGNTIHFGEGSWLTVV.

The V call is TRBV11-3, the J call TRBJ2-1; 10 positions match TRBD2. This CDR3 is 16 amino acids long. From germline, CDR1 is SGHNT and CDR2 YENEEA. The ends lost 1 base at V and 7 bases at J; junction bases unmatched: 7. CDR3 residues: CASSLASLAGVNEQFF. The CDR3 bases are TGTGCCAGCAGCTTAGCTTCTCTAGCGGGAGTAAATGAGCAGTTCTTC.

This clonotype was counted ten times or more. The genes are TRBV27 and TRBJ1-1, with D tentatively TRBD1 (5 bases). Trimming took off 6 bases at V and 1 base at J, with 15 bases between the two ends. CDR1 and CDR2 (germline): MNHEY, SMNVEV (reference sequence). The CDR3 runs 15 residues. CDR3 sequence reads: CASSLYGGPNTEAFF. The CDR3 region has the DNA TGTGCCAGCAGCCTTTACGGGGGACCGAACACTGAAGCTTTCTTT.